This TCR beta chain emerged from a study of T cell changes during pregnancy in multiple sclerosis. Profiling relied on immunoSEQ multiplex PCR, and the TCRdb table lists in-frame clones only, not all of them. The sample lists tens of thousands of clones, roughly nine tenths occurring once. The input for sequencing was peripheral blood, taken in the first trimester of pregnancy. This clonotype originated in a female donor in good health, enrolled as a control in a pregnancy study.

CDR3 nucleotides: TGCGCCAGCAGCTTGTTTGCAGGGGGCGACACTGAAGCTTTCTTT. Its translation: CASSLFAGGDTEAFF. The chain uses TRBV5-1 and TRBJ1-1; 8 bases fit TRBD1. Germline CDR1 reads SGHRS; CDR2 reads YFSETQ. This CDR3 is 15 amino acids long. V shed 1 base and J 3 bases; nucleotides not matched to a gene: 5.